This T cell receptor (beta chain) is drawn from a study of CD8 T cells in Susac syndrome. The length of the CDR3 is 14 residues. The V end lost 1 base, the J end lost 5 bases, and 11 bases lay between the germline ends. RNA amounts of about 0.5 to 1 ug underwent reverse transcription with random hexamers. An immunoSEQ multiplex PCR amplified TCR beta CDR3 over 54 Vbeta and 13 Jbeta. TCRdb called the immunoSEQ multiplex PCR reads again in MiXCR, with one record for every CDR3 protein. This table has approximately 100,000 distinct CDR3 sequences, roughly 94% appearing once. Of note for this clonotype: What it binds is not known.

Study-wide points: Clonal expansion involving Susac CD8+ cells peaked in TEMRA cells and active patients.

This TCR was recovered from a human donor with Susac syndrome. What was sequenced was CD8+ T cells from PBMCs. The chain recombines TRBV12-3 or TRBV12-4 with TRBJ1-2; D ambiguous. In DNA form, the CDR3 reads TGTGCCAGCAGTTTAGGAACCTCGGGGTATGGCTACACCTTC. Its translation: CASSLGTSGYGYTF.